Included here is one T cell receptor beta chain sequence, with context. Authors' data handling: Amplification from reference gene primers served as the basis for estimated nucleated cell counts. Sequencing used immunoSEQ multiplex PCR; TCRdb keeps in-frame clones, though not all of them. D and trimming were read from the DNA, whereas the V and J calls and clone size are those reported in that table. The sample shows about 240,000 clones, around 80% of them seen only once. Losses at the gene ends were 5 bases for V and 8 bases for J; bases not matched to a gene: 3. The CDR3 sequence is 14 residues long. The V gene's germline CDR1 is SNHLY and CDR2 FYNNEI. This specimen comes from a study of blood T cell repertoires in COVID-19. Study overall: The United States, Italy and Spain provided the acute and convalescent COVID-19 samples. T cells, B-cell-depleted T cells, or PBMCs provided the cDNA or gDNA that served as material.

The sequence was collected from a woman under 30 with acute or convalescent COVID-19. The rearrangement links TRBV2 to TRBJ2-1, with TRBD2 matching 13 bases. The material sequenced was peripheral blood. This CDR3 reads CASSKGLAGDEQFF. The DNA for the CDR3 is TGTGCCAGCAGTAAAGGACTAGCGGGAGATGAGCAGTTCTTC.